The 6 T cell receptor beta chains reported below all come from one sample, sequenced in a study of cytomegalovirus exposure and HLA in healthy donors. The PCR used 60 Vbeta and 13 Jbeta primers. TCRdb keeps only in-frame clones here, not all; method: immunoSEQ multiplex PCR. This sample has fewer than 200,000 clones; around 85% occur once, and the top ten carry about 2.3%. Source material: PBMCs. These receptors all stem from a male donor in good health and CMV-seronegative.

The V and J genes are TRBV4-2 and TRBJ1-3; 7 bases map to TRBD1. The CDR3 loop spans 15 amino acids. V lost 2 bases, J lost 7 bases, and 8 bases stayed unmatched. In germline, CDR1 is LGHNA, CDR2 YNFKEQ. The CDR3 spells CASSQQGGLRNTIYF. The CDR3 nucleotides read TGTGCCAGCAGCCAACAGGGGGGTCTTAGGAACACCATATATTTT.

The rearrangement joins TRBV7-2 to TRBJ1-1; D call uncertain. Trimming stripped 1 base from V and 6 bases from J, with 6 bases between. Germline V gene lookup returns CDR1 SGHTA and CDR2 FQGNSA. The CDR3 sequence is 12 residues long. The CDR3 here is CASSLDFAEAFF. The CDR3 DNA follows: TGTGCCAGCAGCTTAGACTTCGCTGAAGCTTTCTTT.

This clone has only a few counts. The chain has TRBV19 and TRBJ2-1, with unresolved D. V was pared by 6 bases and J by 0 bases, with 9 bases between. The CDR3 is made up of 14 amino acids. Germline V gene lookup returns CDR1 LNHDA and CDR2 SQIVND (reference sequence). The CDR3 bases are TGTGCCAGTAGGCCGGTTAGCTCCTACAATGAGCAGTTCTTC. Its translation: CASRPVSSYNEQFF. Looking up the rest from reference TRBV19 and TRBJ2-1 gives the full variable domain: DGGITQSPKYLFRKEGQNVTLSCEQNLNHDAMYWYRQDPGQGLRLIYYSQIVNDFQKGDIAEGYSVSREKKESFPLTVTSAQKNPTAFYLCASRPVSSYNEQFFGPGTRLTVL.

This clone turned up a few times. The rearrangement uses TRBV6-6 and TRBJ1-3; perhaps TRBD1 as D (5 bases). Trimming stripped 4 bases from V and 0 bases from J, with 13 bases between. CDR3 length: 16 residues. Germline CDR1 MNHNY, CDR2 SVGAGI (reference sequence). In DNA, the CDR3 is TGTGCCAGCAGTTCCACGGGACTGAACTCTGGAAACACCATATATTTT. Residues: CASSSTGLNSGNTIYF.

V gene TRBV4-1 combines with J gene TRBJ1-6, with D hard to call. Looked up from germline, CDR1 is MGHRA and CDR2 is YSYEKL. This CDR3 has 16 residues. Deletions cut 3 bases from V and 0 bases from J, with 9 bases between. The CDR3 loop is CASSHGWSSYNSPLHF. For the CDR3, the DNA is TGCGCCAGCAGCCACGGTTGGAGCTCCTATAATTCACCCCTCCACTTT.

The chain is built from TRBV30 and TRBJ1-6; TRBD1 aligns across 10 bases. The V and J ends lost 5 bases and 9 bases, in that order; junction bases with no gene match: 4. Germline lookup yields CDR1 GTSNPN and CDR2 SVGIG (reference sequence). The CDR3 is 13 residues long. The CDR3, as DNA: TGTGCCTGGCACCGGACAGGGGGTTCACCCCTCCACTTT. As protein: CAWHRTGGSPLHF. Full variable domain (rest looked up from reference TRBV30 and TRBJ1-6): SQTIHQWPATLVQPVGSPLSLECTVEGTSNPNLYWYRQAAGRGLQLLFYSVGIGQISSEVPQNLSASRPQDRQFILSSKKLLLSDSGFYLCAWHRTGGSPLHFGNGTRLTVT.